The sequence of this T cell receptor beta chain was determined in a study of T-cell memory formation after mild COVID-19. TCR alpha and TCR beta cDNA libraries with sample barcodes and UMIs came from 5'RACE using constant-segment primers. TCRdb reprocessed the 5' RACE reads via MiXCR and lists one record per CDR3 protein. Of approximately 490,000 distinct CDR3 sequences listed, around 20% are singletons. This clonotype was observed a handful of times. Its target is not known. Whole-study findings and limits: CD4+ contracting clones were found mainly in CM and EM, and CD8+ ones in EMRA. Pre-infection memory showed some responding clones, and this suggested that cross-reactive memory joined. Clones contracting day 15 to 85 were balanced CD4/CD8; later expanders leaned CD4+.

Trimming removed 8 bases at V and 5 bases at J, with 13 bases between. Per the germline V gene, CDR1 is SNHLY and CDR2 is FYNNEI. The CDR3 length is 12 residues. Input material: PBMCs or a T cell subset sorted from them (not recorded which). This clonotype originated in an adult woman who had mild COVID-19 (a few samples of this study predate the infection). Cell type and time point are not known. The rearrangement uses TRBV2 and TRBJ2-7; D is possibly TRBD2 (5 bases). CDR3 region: CASEKGRNEQYF. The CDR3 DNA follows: TGTGCCAGCGAGAAAGGGAGAAACGAGCAGTACTTC.